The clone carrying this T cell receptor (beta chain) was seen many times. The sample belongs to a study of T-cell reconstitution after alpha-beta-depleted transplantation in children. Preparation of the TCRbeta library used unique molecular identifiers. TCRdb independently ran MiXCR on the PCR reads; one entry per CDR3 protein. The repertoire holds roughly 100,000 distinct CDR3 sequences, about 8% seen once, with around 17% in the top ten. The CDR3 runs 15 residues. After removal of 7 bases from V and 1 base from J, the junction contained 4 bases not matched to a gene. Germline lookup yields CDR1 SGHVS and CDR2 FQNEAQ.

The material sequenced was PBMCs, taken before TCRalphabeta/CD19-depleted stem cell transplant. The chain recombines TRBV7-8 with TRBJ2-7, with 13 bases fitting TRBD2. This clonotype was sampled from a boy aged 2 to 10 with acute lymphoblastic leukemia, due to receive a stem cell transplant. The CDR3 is CASNMGLAGSYEQYF. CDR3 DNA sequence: TGTGCCAGCAACATGGGACTAGCGGGGTCCTACGAGCAGTACTTC.